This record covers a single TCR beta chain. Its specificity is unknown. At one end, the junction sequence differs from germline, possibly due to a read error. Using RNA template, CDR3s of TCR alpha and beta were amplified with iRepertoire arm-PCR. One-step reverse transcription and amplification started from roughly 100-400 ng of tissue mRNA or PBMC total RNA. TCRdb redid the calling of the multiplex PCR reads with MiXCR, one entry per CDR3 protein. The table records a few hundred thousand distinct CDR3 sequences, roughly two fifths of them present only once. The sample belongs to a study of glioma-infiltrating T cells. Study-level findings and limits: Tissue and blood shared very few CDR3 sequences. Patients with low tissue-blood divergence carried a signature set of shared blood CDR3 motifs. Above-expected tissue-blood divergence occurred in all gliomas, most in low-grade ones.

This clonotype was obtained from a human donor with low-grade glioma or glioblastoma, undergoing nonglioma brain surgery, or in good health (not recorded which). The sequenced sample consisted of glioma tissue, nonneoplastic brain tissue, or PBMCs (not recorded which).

CDR3 DNA sequence: TGTGCCAGAAGTTACACCCCCTACAATGAGCGGTTCTTC. Translated, it gives CARSYTPYNERFF. The chain employs TRBV6-6 and TRBJ2-1; D gene unclear. The CDR3 has 13 residues. Germline CDR1 reads MNHNY; CDR2 reads SVGAGI (reference sequence).